This is a list of T cell receptor beta chains from one sample in a study of cytomegalovirus exposure and HLA in healthy donors. Only in-frame clones appear in the TCRdb table, and some are missing; sequencing was by immunoSEQ multiplex PCR. This table holds approximately 120,000 clones. Sample: PBMCs. Source of these receptors: a man aged 30 to 39 in good health and CMV-seronegative. Each CDR3 is given with its conserved first and last residue. A D gene is named only where the DNA matches it firmly.

d_call	v_call	j_call	cdr3_nt	cdr3_aa
NA	TRBV5-1	TRBJ1-6	TGCGCCAGCAGCGCAGAAACAGGGATCTCACCCCTCCACTTT	CASSAETGISPLHF
NA	TRBV15	TRBJ1-5	TGTGCCACCAGCAGAGATCGAACAGGCGGAGGGCAGCCCCAGCATTTT	CATSRDRTGGGQPQHF
TRBD2	TRBV7-2	TRBJ2-7	TGTGCCAGCAGCTCAACCGGGACTAGCGCTTCCTACGAGCAGTACTTC	CASSSTGTSASYEQYF
NA	TRBV23-1	TRBJ2-3	TGCGCCAGCAGTCAATCAAGACAGGAGCCATCCCTGCAGAGCACAGATACGCAGTATTTT	CASSQSRQEPSLQSTDTQYF
NA	TRBV11-3	TRBJ2-3	TGTGCCAGCAGCCCCGGAGGAGGCAGCACAGATACGCAGTATTTT	CASSPGGGSTDTQYF
TRBD1	TRBV2	TRBJ1-1	TGTGCCAGCAATGAACAGGGGGAGAAGAACACTGAAGCTTTCTTT	CASNEQGEKNTEAFF
TRBD1	TRBV6-5	TRBJ2-7	TGTGCCAGCAGTGAAGACAGGGCCCCCTACGAGCAGTACTTC	CASSEDRAPYEQYF
NA	TRBV6-5	TRBJ2-7	TGTGCCAGCAGTTATACAGGATACTCCTACGAGCAGTACTTC	CASSYTGYSYEQYF
TRBD1	TRBV25-1	TRBJ1-3	TGTGCCAGCGGGACAGACTCTGGAAACACCATATATTTT	CASGTDSGNTIYF
TRBD2	TRBV10-3	TRBJ2-7	TGTGCCATCAGTGAAGCTAGCGGGATTTCTCAGGGCCCTGGAGAGCAGTACTTC	CAISEASGISQGPGEQYF
NA	TRBV4-1	TRBJ2-7	TGCGCCAGCAGCCAAGACCCCAGGGACTACGAGCAGTACTTC	CASSQDPRDYEQYF
NA	TRBV13	TRBJ2-3	TGTGCCAGCAGGGAGCAGGGGGGAAGTGGAGATACGCAGTATTTT	CASREQGGSGDTQYF
NA	TRBV27	TRBJ1-5	TGTGCCAGCAGTTCCCCTGGACAAGATCAGCCCCAGCATTTT	CASSSPGQDQPQHF
TRBD1	TRBV27	TRBJ1-6	TGTGCCAGCAGTGGACAGGGATATTCACCCCTCCACTTT	CASSGQGYSPLHF
TRBD1	TRBV7-3	TRBJ2-3	TGTGCCAGCAGCTTAACAGGGGGCGCGAGTACAGATACGCAGTATTTT	CASSLTGGASTDTQYF
TRBD2	TRBV7-9	TRBJ2-7	TGTGCCAGCAGCCGGACTAGCGAATACGAGCAGTACTTC	CASSRTSEYEQYF
NA	TRBV5-5	TRBJ1-1	TGTGCCAGCAGCCAACATACTGAAGCTTTCTTT	CASSQHTEAFF
TRBD2	TRBV5-1	TRBJ2-3	TGCGCCAGCGGGGGAAATAGCGGGAGTGCCACAGATACGCAGTATTTT	CASGGNSGSATDTQYF
TRBD1	TRBV9	TRBJ1-2	TGTGCCAGCAGCCCGGGACAGGGGCTGTGGGACGGAGGCTACACCTTC	CASSPGQGLWDGGYTF
NA	TRBV7-2	TRBJ1-2	TGTGCCAGCAGCTTAAACCCCGCGGGGGGCTACACCTTC	CASSLNPAGGYTF
TRBD2	TRBV2	TRBJ2-7	TGTGCCAGCAGTGGGACTAGCGGGAGGGCCTTAGATGGCTACGAGCAGTACTTC	CASSGTSGRALDGYEQYF
NA	TRBV6-6	TRBJ1-5	TGTGCCAGCAGTTCCCTGAGACTTAGCAATCAGCCCCAGCATTTT	CASSSLRLSNQPQHF
NA	TRBV5-1	TRBJ1-2	TGCGCCAGCAGCTTGAGTGGACTGCTCAGTAACTATGGCTACACCTTC	CASSLSGLLSNYGYTF
NA	TRBV15	TRBJ1-1	TGTGCCACCAGCAGAGGCGCAGGGAGGACTGAAGCTTTCTTT	CATSRGAGRTEAFF
TRBD1	TRBV30	TRBJ1-4	TGTGCCTGGAAGAGGACAGGGTCTAATGAAAAACTGTTTTTT	CAWKRTGSNEKLFF
NA	TRBV5-4	TRBJ2-5	TGTGCCAGCAGCTTGGAAGGGGCCCAGTACTTC	CASSLEGAQYF
NA	TRBV27	TRBJ1-1	TGTGCCAGCAGTTGGGGGGGCACTGAAGCTTTCTTT	CASSWGGTEAFF
NA	TRBV6-1	TRBJ2-7	TGTGCCAGCAGTCTCCTACGGGGGTTGGAGCAGTACTTC	CASSLLRGLEQYF
NA	TRBV7-9	TRBJ2-7	TGTGCCAGCAGCTCAGTAACCTACGAGCAGTACTTC	CASSSVTYEQYF
TRBD1	TRBV6-1	TRBJ1-1	TGTGCCAGCAGTGAACTCCGGTATAGGACAGGGAGTACTGAAGCTTTCTTT	CASSELRYRTGSTEAFF
NA	TRBV2	TRBJ2-1	TGTGCCAGCAGGGGAGTTCTTGAGCAGTTCTTC	CASRGVLEQFF
NA	TRBV29-1	TRBJ2-1	TGCAGCACCCGGGAGGGGGCGGGTGAGCAGTTCTTC	CSTREGAGEQFF
NA	TRBV6-6	TRBJ1-1	TGTGCCAGCAGTCTCGGGGGGGCGGACACTGAAGCTTTCTTT	CASSLGGADTEAFF
TRBD2	TRBV15	TRBJ2-7	TGTGCCACCAGCTTGGGGGAGGGCTCCTACGAGCAGTACTTC	CATSLGEGSYEQYF
NA	TRBV4-1	TRBJ1-2	TGCGCCAGCAGCCCGGGAGGGGTGGCCTCCTATGGCTACACCTTC	CASSPGGVASYGYTF
TRBD1	TRBV14	TRBJ2-2	TGTGCCAGCAGCCAGAACAGGGGGCGCTTGATCGGGGAGCTGTTTTTT	CASSQNRGRLIGELFF
NA	TRBV29-1	TRBJ1-1	TGCAGCGTCTACCGTGAGAGCCTGAACACTGAAGCTTTCTTT	CSVYRESLNTEAFF
NA	TRBV27	TRBJ2-1	TGTGCCAGCAGTTTATACGACGGGGTGTATGAGCAGTTCTTC	CASSLYDGVYEQFF
TRBD2	TRBV5-4	TRBJ2-7	TGTGCCAGCAGCCGTGAGGGACTAGCCTACGAGCAGTACTTC	CASSREGLAYEQYF
NA	TRBV2	TRBJ1-3	TGTGCCAGCAGGTCCGAAGCGTTTGGAAACACCATATATTTT	CASRSEAFGNTIYF
NA	TRBV30	TRBJ1-1	TGTGCCTGGACAGTGAACACTGAAGCTTTCTTT	CAWTVNTEAFF
TRBD2	TRBV30	TRBJ2-7	TGTGCCTGGGGGCCCCCGGGACTAGCGTTCCGCGAGCAGTACTTC	CAWGPPGLAFREQYF
TRBD2	TRBV4-1	TRBJ2-7	TGCGCCAGCAGCCAGGGGACTAGCGGGGAATCCTACGAGCAGTACTTC	CASSQGTSGESYEQYF
TRBD2	TRBV11-2	TRBJ2-1	TGTGCCAGCAGCCACCTGGCGGGAGGGTATGTTGAGCAGTTCTTC	CASSHLAGGYVEQFF
NA	TRBV30	TRBJ1-2	TGTGCCTGGAGTTCCCGGGGGGCGCTGGATGGCTACACCTTC	CAWSSRGALDGYTF
NA	TRBV5-1	TRBJ2-3	TGCGCCAGCGGTCTAGGCTTTATGGGCACAGATACGCAGTATTTT	CASGLGFMGTDTQYF
NA	TRBV28	TRBJ1-2	TGTGCCAGCAGTTCCGGACAGCTAGCTAACTATGGCTACACCTTC	CASSSGQLANYGYTF
TRBD1	TRBV30	TRBJ1-2	TGTGCCTGGAAGAGGCTGACAGGGTACCTCTATGGCTACACCTTC	CAWKRLTGYLYGYTF
TRBD1	TRBV5-1	TRBJ1-1	TGCGCCAGCAGCTTGGTTGGACAGGGGAGGACTGAAGCTTTCTTT	CASSLVGQGRTEAFF
NA	TRBV5-1	TRBJ2-1	TGCGCCAGCAGCTTGCTCCCCTCGAGCAATGAGCAGTTCTTC	CASSLLPSSNEQFF
NA	TRBV19	TRBJ1-3	TGTGCCAGTAGTATCGGGGGGGACTCTGGAAACACCATATATTTT	CASSIGGDSGNTIYF
TRBD1	TRBV5-6	TRBJ2-2	TGTGCCAGCAGCGGCGGTAGACAGGGTGTTTACACCGGGGAGCTGTTTTTT	CASSGGRQGVYTGELFF
NA	TRBV2	TRBJ1-3	TGTGCCATCCGACAGTCCAACGGAAACACCATATATTTT	CAIRQSNGNTIYF
NA	TRBV7-2	TRBJ1-2	TGTGCCAGCAGCTCTGACGGAGTCAGGGTGGTCGGCTACACCTTC	CASSSDGVRVVGYTF
NA	TRBV27	TRBJ2-1	TGTGCCAGCAGTTTCAGCAGGGGAGGGTATAATGAGCAGTTCTTC	CASSFSRGGYNEQFF
NA	TRBV25-1	TRBJ2-7	TGTGCTTCCCAGGGAATGGCCTACGAGCAGTACTTC	CASQGMAYEQYF
NA	TRBV15	TRBJ2-2	TGTGCCACCAGGATACTACAGGACACCGGGGAGCTGTTTTTT	CATRILQDTGELFF
TRBD2	TRBV4-2	TRBJ2-1	TGTGCCAGCAGCCAACTAGCGGGAGGGTCTGTGGATGAGCAGTTCTTC	CASSQLAGGSVDEQFF
TRBD1	TRBV4-2	TRBJ1-3	TGTGCCAGCAGCCAATTCCGGGACAGGGGAAACACCATATATTTT	CASSQFRDRGNTIYF
TRBD1	TRBV9	TRBJ1-5	TGTGCCAGCAGCGGGACAGGTTCGAGGCAGCCCCAGCATTTT	CASSGTGSRQPQHF